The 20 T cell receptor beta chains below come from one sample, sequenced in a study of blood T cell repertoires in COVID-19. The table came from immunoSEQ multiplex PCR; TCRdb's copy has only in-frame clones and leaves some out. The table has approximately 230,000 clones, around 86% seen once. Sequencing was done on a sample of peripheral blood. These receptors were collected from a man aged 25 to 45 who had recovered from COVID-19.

This CDR3 is CASSERTGVMAEAFF. CDR3 nucleotides: TGTGCCAGCAGTGAACGGACAGGGGTAATGGCTGAAGCTTTCTTT. The chain carries TRBV25-1 and TRBJ1-1; the match to TRBD1 covers 9 bases. V dropped 2 bases and J dropped 6; count of bases not matched to a gene: 7. Germline V gene sequence: CDR1 MGHDK, CDR2 SYGVNS. This CDR3 has 15 amino acids.

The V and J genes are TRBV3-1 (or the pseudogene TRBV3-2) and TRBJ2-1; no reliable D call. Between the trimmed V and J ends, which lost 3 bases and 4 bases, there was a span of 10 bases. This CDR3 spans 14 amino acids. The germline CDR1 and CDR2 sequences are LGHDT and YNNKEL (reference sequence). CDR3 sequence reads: CASSHLENYNEQFF. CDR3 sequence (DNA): TGTGCCAGCAGCCATCTAGAAAATTACAATGAGCAGTTCTTC.

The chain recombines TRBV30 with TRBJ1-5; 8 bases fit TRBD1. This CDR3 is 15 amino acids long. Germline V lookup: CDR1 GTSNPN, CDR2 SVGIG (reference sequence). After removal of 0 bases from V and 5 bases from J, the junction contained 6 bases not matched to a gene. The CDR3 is CAWSVTGQGYQPQHF. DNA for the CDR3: TGTGCCTGGAGTGTAACCGGACAGGGATATCAGCCCCAGCATTTT. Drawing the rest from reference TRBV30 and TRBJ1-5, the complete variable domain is SQTIHQWPATLVQPVGSPLSLECTVEGTSNPNLYWYRQAAGRGLQLLFYSVGIGQISSEVPQNLSASRPQDRQFILSSKKLLLSDSGFYLCAWSVTGQGYQPQHFGDGTRLSIL.

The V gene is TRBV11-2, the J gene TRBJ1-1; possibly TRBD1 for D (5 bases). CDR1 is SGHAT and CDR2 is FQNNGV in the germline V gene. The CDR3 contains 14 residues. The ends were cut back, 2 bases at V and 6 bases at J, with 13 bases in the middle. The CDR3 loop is CASSLSGSWSEAFF. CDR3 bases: TGTGCCAGCAGCTTATCAGGGTCGTGGTCTGAAGCTTTCTTT.

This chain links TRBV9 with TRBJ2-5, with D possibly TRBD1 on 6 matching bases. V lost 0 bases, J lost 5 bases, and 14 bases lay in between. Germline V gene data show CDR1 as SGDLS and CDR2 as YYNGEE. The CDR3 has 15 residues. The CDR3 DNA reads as TGTGCCAGCAGCGTAGAGAGGGGGACGGAGGAGACCCAGTACTTC. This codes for CASSVERGTEETQYF.

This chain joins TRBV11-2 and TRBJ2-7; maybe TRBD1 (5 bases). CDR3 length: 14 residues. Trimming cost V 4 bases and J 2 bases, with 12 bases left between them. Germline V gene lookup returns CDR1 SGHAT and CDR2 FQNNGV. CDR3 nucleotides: TGTGCCAGCAGCTCCTCGACAGAGACCTACGAGCAGTACTTC. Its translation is CASSSSTETYEQYF.

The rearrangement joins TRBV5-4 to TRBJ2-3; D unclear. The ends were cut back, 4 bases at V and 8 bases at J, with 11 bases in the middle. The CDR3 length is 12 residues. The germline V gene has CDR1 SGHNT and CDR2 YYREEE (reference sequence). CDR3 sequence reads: CASSTTEGTQYF. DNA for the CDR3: TGTGCCAGCAGCACAACAGAAGGTACGCAGTATTTT.

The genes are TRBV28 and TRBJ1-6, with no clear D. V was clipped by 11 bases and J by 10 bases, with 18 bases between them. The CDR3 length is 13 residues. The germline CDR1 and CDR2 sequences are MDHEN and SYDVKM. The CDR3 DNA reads TGTGCCGGAGGTCCTAACGAGGTATCACCCCTCCACTTT. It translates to CAGGPNEVSPLHF.

DNA of the CDR3: TGTGCCAGCAGTACACACAGGGCTAACTATGGCTACACCTTC. It is translated as CASSTHRANYGYTF. The rearrangement links TRBV27 to TRBJ1-2; possible D gene TRBD1, 6 bases. Trimming removed 5 bases from V and 0 bases from J, with 10 bases in between. This CDR3 comprises 14 residues. The germline V gene has CDR1 MNHEY and CDR2 SMNVEV (reference sequence).

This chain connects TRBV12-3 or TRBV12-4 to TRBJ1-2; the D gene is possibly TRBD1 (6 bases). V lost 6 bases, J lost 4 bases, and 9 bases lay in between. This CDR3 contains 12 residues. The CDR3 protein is CASSPQGYGYTF. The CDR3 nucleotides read TGTGCCAGCAGCCCACAGGGCTATGGCTACACCTTC.

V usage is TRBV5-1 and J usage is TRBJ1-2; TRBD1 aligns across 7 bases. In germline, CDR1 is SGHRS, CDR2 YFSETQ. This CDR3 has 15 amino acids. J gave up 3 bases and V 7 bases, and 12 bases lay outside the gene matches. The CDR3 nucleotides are TGCGCCAGCGCTCCAGGGGGTTCCTTAGACTATGGCTACACCTTC. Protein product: CASAPGGSLDYGYTF.

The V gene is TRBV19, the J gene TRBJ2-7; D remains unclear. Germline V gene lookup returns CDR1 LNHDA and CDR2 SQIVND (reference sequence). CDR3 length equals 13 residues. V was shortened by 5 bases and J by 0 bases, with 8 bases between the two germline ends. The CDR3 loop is CASSPGASYEQYF. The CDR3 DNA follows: TGTGCCAGTAGTCCGGGTGCCTCCTACGAGCAGTACTTC. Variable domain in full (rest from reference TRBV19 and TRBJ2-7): DGGITQSPKYLFRKEGQNVTLSCEQNLNHDAMYWYRQDPGQGLRLIYYSQIVNDFQKGDIAEGYSVSREKKESFPLTVTSAQKNPTAFYLCASSPGASYEQYFGPGTRLTVT.

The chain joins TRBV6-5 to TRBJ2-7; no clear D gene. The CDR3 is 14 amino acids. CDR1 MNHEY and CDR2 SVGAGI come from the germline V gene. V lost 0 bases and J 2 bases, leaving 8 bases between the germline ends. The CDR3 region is CASSYSNIAYEQYF. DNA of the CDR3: TGTGCCAGCAGTTACTCCAACATCGCCTACGAGCAGTACTTC.

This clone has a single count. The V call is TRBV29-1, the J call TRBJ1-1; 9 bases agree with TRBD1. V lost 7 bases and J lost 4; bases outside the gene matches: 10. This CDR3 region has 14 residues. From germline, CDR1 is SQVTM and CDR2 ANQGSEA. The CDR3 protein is CSALPQGAGTEAFF. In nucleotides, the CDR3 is TGCAGCGCCCTACCACAGGGGGCGGGCACTGAAGCTTTCTTT. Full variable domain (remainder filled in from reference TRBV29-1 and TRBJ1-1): SAVISQKPSRDICQRGTSLTIQCQVDSQVTMMFWYRQQPGQSLTLIATANQGSEATYESGFVIDKFPISRPNLTFSTLTVSNMSPEDSSIYLCSALPQGAGTEAFFGQGTRLTVV.

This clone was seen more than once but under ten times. DNA of the CDR3: TGCGCCAGCAGAGAAGAGGGTGGTTTAGACGAGCAGTACTTC. Its protein is CASREEGGLDEQYF. This rearrangement joins TRBV5-1 to TRBJ2-7, with D perhaps TRBD2 (5 bases). Trimming removed 5 bases from V and 5 bases from J, with 17 bases in between. This CDR3 has 14 amino acids. Germline lookup yields CDR1 SGHRS and CDR2 YFSETQ.

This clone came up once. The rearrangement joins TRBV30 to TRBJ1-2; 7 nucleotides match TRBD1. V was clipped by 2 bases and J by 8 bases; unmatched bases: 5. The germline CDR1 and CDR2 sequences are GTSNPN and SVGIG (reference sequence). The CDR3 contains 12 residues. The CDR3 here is CAWSRDRVGYTF. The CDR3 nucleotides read TGTGCCTGGAGTCGTGACAGGGTCGGCTACACCTTC.

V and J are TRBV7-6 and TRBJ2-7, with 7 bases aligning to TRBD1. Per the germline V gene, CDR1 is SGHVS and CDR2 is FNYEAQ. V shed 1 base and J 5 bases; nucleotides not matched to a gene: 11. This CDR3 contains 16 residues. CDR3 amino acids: CASSLDLGTARNEQYF. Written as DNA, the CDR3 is TGTGCCAGCAGCTTAGACCTCGGGACAGCGAGAAACGAGCAGTACTTC.

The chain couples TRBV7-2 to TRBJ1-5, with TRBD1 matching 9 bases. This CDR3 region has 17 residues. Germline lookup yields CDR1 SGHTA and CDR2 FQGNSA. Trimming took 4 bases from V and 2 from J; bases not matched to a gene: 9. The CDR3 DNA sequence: TGTGCCAGCAGCTCTCAAGGGACAGGGAGCGGCAATCAGCCCCAGCATTTT. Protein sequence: CASSSQGTGSGNQPQHF.

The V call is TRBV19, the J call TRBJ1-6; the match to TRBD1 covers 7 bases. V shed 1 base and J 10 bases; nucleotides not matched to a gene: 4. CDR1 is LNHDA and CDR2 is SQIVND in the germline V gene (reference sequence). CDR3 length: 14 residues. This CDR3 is CASSIGQGISPLHF. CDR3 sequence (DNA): TGTGCCAGTAGTATAGGACAGGGAATCTCACCCCTCCACTTT.

CDR3 sequence: CSVVGHTEAFF. In DNA form, the CDR3 reads TGCAGCGTTGTGGGCCACACTGAAGCTTTCTTT. The rearrangement joins TRBV29-1 to TRBJ1-1; D not resolved. V was clipped by 4 bases and J by 3 bases, with 6 bases between them. CDR1 and CDR2 from the germline V gene are SQVTM and ANQGSEA. This CDR3 is 11 amino acids long.